Included here is one T cell receptor (beta chain) sequence, with context. The antigen is unknown. With V trimmed by 4 bases and J by 6 bases, 10 bases remained unmatched. The germline gives CDR1 KGHDR, CDR2 SFDVKD. The CDR3 is 16 residues long. The data belong to a study of T cell responses to AZD1222 COVID-19 vaccine. Overall study: The analysis combined second doses at about 4 or about 12 weeks. Study-level results: Repertoires were collected only later (after the peak T cell response had occurred). Among the donors, most were white British and more were female, and clonal diversity was possibly underestimated. Seropositive at baseline were only a handful of AZD1222 recipients.

Produced via immunoSEQ multiplex PCR; TCRdb's table is partial and in-frame only. This table has roughly 130,000 clones, 80% to 90% appearing once. This specimen consisted of peripheral blood, obtained on day 0 of AZD1222 vaccination. This chain joins TRBV24-1 and TRBJ2-1; 8 nucleotides agree with TRBD2. This clonotype was sampled from an adult in good health. The DNA for the CDR3 is TGTGCCACCAGTGAGGCCTCGGGAGGGCCTCGCAATGAGCAGTTCTTC. Translated, it gives CATSEASGGPRNEQFF.